These 21 T cell receptor beta chains originate from one sample sequenced in a study of radiation and T cells in renal cell carcinoma. Stated time point: baseline pretreatment blood. Treatment reported: 15 Gy SBRT to primary tumor, nephrectomy 4 weeks later. The repertoire was sequenced with immunoSEQ multiplex PCR; TCRdb's copy has only in-frame clones and lacks some. The sample shows 130,000 or so clones, about 88% of them seen only once. Sequenced here: blood, sampled from a patient whose treatment included radiotherapy and nephrectomy. These TCRs come from a woman in her fifties or sixties with renal cell carcinoma.

The sample holds a few counts of this clone. The gene calls are TRBV4-1 and TRBJ1-5, with 7 nucleotides matching TRBD1. Trimming took 4 bases from V and 6 from J; bases not matched to a gene: 6. CDR1 is MGHRA and CDR2 is YSYEKL in the germline V gene. The CDR3 totals 14 residues. CDR3 protein: CASSLDRVIQPQHF. Written as DNA, the CDR3 is TGCGCCAGCAGCCTTGACAGGGTAATTCAGCCCCAGCATTTT.

J is TRBJ2-7 and V is TRBV6-1; 7 bases align to TRBD1. Trimming removed 3 bases from V and 2 bases from J; junction bases left unmatched: 4. The germline V gene encodes CDR1 MNHNS and CDR2 SASEGT. CDR3 size: 14 residues. CDR3 nucleotides: TGTGCCAGCAGTGAGGTCGGACAGGCCTACGAGCAGTACTTC. Protein sequence: CASSEVGQAYEQYF.

V gene TRBV19 combines with J gene TRBJ2-2; tentatively, D is TRBD2 (6 bases). V was clipped by 1 base and J by 0 bases, with 12 bases between them. Looked up from germline, CDR1 is LNHDA and CDR2 is SQIVND (reference sequence). CDR3 length: 17 amino acids. The CDR3: CASSIGGGFANTGELFF. CDR3 bases: TGTGCCAGTAGTATAGGTGGAGGGTTCGCGAACACCGGGGAGCTGTTTTTT.

The chain carries TRBV5-5 and TRBJ1-4, with 7 bases aligning to TRBD1. Looked up from germline, CDR1 is SGHKS and CDR2 is YYEKEE (reference sequence). The CDR3 loop spans 17 amino acids. With V trimmed by 4 bases and J by 0 bases, 9 bases remained unmatched. The CDR3 bases are TGTGCCAGCAGCCACGGGAACAGGGGTTCAACTAATGAAAAACTGTTTTTT. It yields the protein CASSHGNRGSTNEKLFF.

The V and J genes are TRBV14 and TRBJ2-5; TRBD1 is a possible D gene (7 bases). CDR1 is SGHDN and CDR2 is FVKESK in the germline V gene. V was pared by 4 bases and J by 5 bases, with 11 bases between. The CDR3 consists of 13 residues. The chain's CDR3 is CASSLTGRETQYF. The CDR3 DNA sequence: TGTGCCAGCAGCCTGACAGGGAGGGAGACCCAGTACTTC.

This clone was seen a single time. J is TRBJ1-1 and V is TRBV6-5; D perhaps matches TRBD1 (5 bases). Trimming pared 7 bases from V and 8 bases from J, leaving 11 bases between. Germline CDR1 MNHEY, CDR2 SVGAGI. The CDR3 has 11 residues. CDR3 coding DNA: TGTGCCAGCACCGATTGGGGGGAAGCTTTCTTT. Protein: CASTDWGEAFF.

The chain is built from TRBV19 and TRBJ1-4; D is unresolved. The CDR3 extends over 14 amino acids. The ends were cut back, 7 bases at V and 7 bases at J, with 16 bases in the middle. Germline V gives CDR1 LNHDA, CDR2 SQIVND (reference sequence). The CDR3, as DNA: TGTGCCAGTAAACGGTCCTACTCGGGTGAAAAACTGTTTTTT. Residues: CASKRSYSGEKLFF.

The V gene is TRBV5-1, the J gene TRBJ2-5; a weak D match, TRBD1 (6 bases). The V end was cut by 4 bases, the J end by 5 bases, with 15 bases between. The CDR3 contains 14 residues. Germline-derived CDR1 and CDR2 are SGHRS and YFSETQ. The CDR3 DNA sequence: TGCGCCAGCAGCGTTACAGGGATGGGCGAGACCCAGTACTTC. Residues: CASSVTGMGETQYF.

The rearrangement links TRBV7-6 to TRBJ1-4; maybe TRBD1 (5 bases). The CDR3 covers 15 residues. Germline V gene lookup returns CDR1 SGHVS and CDR2 FNYEAQ. Trimming cost V 5 bases and J 0 bases, with 10 bases left between them. Here the CDR3 reads CASSASRATNEKLFF. Here the CDR3 DNA reads TGTGCCAGCAGCGCCTCCAGGGCAACTAATGAAAAACTGTTTTTT.

The gene calls are TRBV19 and TRBJ2-3; 12 bases agree with TRBD1. Germline trimming cut 5 bases from V and 5 bases from J; bases unmatched to any gene: 11. This CDR3 contains 17 residues. Per the germline V gene, CDR1 is LNHDA and CDR2 is SQIVND (reference sequence). The CDR3, as DNA: TGTGCCAGTAGTGAAAACCGGGACAGGGGGCTTCGAGATACGCAGTATTTT. This sequence encodes CASSENRDRGLRDTQYF.

The V and J genes are TRBV5-4 and TRBJ2-1; D perhaps matches TRBD2 (6 bases). The germline V and J ends were trimmed by 0 bases and 0 bases, with 7 bases remaining between them. The CDR3 sequence is 15 residues long. Per germline, CDR1 SGHNT and CDR2 YYREEE (reference sequence). CDR3 loop: CASSLVGGSYNEQFF. The DNA of the CDR3 is TGTGCCAGCAGCTTGGTCGGGGGCTCCTACAATGAGCAGTTCTTC. The full variable domain, its missing parts supplied by reference TRBV5-4 and TRBJ2-1, is ETGVTQSPTHLIKTRGQQVTLRCSSQSGHNTVSWYQQALGQGPQFIFQYYREEENGRGNFPPRFSGLQFPNYSSELNVNALELDDSALYLCASSLVGGSYNEQFFGPGTRLTVL.

The V and J genes are TRBV2 and TRBJ2-7; maybe TRBD1 (5 bases). The length of the CDR3 is 12 residues. Trimming shortened V by 7 bases and J by 2 bases, and 9 bases separated the two germline ends. The V gene's germline CDR1 is SNHLY and CDR2 FYNNEI. The DNA for the CDR3 is TGTGCCAGCAAGATGACAGCCTACGAGCAGTACTTC. It is translated as CASKMTAYEQYF.

The chain joins TRBV7-9 to TRBJ1-2; D is possibly TRBD1 (6 bases). The CDR3 spans 14 residues. V gave up 0 bases and J gave up 8 bases, with 13 bases separating them. Germline V CDR1 and CDR2: SEHNR, FQNEAQ (reference sequence). The CDR3 region has the DNA TGTGCCAGCAGCTTAGCGCCCGGGGGCTTCGGCTACACCTTC. The encoded protein is CASSLAPGGFGYTF.

This clone was counted between two and nine times. The CDR3 region is CASSTTGYAGIQYF. CDR3 DNA sequence: TGTGCCAGTAGTACAACAGGGTATGCGGGCATTCAGTACTTC. The V and J genes are TRBV19 and TRBJ2-4, with D perhaps matching TRBD1 (6 bases). V dropped 4 bases and J dropped 9 bases, with 16 bases sitting between them. In germline, CDR1 is LNHDA, CDR2 SQIVND (reference sequence). CDR3 length: 14 amino acids.

The chain employs TRBV7-9 and TRBJ1-1, with a weak D call TRBD1 (5 bases). With 5 bases removed from V and 0 bases from J, the gap between germline ends came to 10 bases. Germline assignment: CDR1 SEHNR and CDR2 FQNEAQ (reference sequence). The CDR3 consists of 14 residues. CDR3 protein: CASSPAGMNTEAFF. The CDR3 DNA reads as TGTGCCAGCAGCCCGGCAGGGATGAACACTGAAGCTTTCTTT.

The chain recombines TRBV7-9 with TRBJ1-3; unclear D gene. The CDR3 loop spans 14 amino acids. The V end lost 1 base, the J end lost 2 bases, and 6 bases lay between the germline ends. Germline V CDR1 and CDR2: SEHNR, FQNEAQ (reference sequence). CDR3 DNA sequence: TGTGCCAGCAGCTTAGTGGGGACTGGAAACACCATATATTTT. This codes for CASSLVGTGNTIYF.

The chain joins TRBV10-1 to TRBJ1-1, with unresolved D. Per germline, CDR1 WNHNN and CDR2 SYGVQD (reference sequence). V was clipped by 7 bases and J by 4 bases, with 13 bases between them. The CDR3 covers 13 residues. The CDR3 region has the DNA TGCGCCAGCATAAGTCTTTTGGGCACTGAAGCTTTCTTT. Encoded protein: CASISLLGTEAFF.

The chain joins TRBV6-6 to TRBJ1-1, with 7 nucleotides matching TRBD1. The CDR3 has 13 amino acids. The junction had 3 bases not matched to a gene; V was cut back by 6 bases and J by 2 bases. Germline assignment: CDR1 MNHNY and CDR2 SVGAGI (reference sequence). The CDR3: CASSRDSNTEAFF. Here the CDR3 DNA reads TGTGCCAGCAGCCGGGACAGTAACACTGAAGCTTTCTTT.

The CDR3 here is CASSLAGVERGNTIYF. CDR3 bases: TGCGCCAGCAGCTTGGCGGGGGTTGAACGGGGAAACACCATATATTTT. The chain is built from TRBV5-1 and TRBJ1-3; a weak D match, TRBD1 (5 bases). Trimming removed 0 bases at V and 4 bases at J, with 14 bases between. Germline V CDR1 and CDR2: SGHRS, YFSETQ. The CDR3 has 16 residues.

V is TRBV19 and J is TRBJ1-1, with D uncertain. CDR3 length equals 14 residues. Trimming shortened V by 2 bases and J by 1 base, and 8 bases separated the two germline ends. Per the germline V gene, CDR1 is LNHDA and CDR2 is SQIVND (reference sequence). The CDR3 region is CASSISGENTEAFF. CDR3 bases: TGTGCCAGTAGTATATCTGGAGAGAACACTGAAGCTTTCTTT.

The chain combines TRBV19 with TRBJ1-5; no definite D call. Trimming pared 3 bases from V and 0 bases from J, leaving 15 bases between. The germline CDR1 and CDR2 sequences are LNHDA and SQIVND (reference sequence). This CDR3 region has 17 residues. CDR3 protein: CASSIKSGGNSNQPQHF. In nucleotides, the CDR3 is TGTGCCAGTAGTATTAAATCCGGCGGCAATAGCAATCAGCCCCAGCATTTT.